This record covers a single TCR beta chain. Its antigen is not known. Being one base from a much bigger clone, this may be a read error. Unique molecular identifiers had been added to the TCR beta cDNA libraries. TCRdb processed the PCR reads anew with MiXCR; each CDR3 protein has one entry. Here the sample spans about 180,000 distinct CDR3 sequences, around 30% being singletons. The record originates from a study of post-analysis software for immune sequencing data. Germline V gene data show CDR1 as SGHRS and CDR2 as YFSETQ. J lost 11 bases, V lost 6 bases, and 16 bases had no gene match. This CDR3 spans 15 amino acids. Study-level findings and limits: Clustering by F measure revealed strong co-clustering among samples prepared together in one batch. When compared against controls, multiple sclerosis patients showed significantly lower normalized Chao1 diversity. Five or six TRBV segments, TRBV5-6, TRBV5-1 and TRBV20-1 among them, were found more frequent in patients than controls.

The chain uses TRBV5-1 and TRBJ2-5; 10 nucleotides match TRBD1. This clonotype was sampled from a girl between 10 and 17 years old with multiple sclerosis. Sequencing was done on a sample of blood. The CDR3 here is CASTSPGQGYTEQYF. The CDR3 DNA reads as TGCGCCAGCACCTCACCGGGACAGGGGTATACTGAGCAGTACTTC.